Detailed here is one T cell receptor (beta chain). Its specificity is unknown. TCRdb analysed the 5' RACE reads with MiXCR anew, one entry per CDR3 protein. The sample holds approximately 600,000 distinct CDR3 sequences; around a tenth are singletons and the top ten take 3%. The data derive from a study of identical twins. Regarding the study as a whole: Fewer insertions characterized abundant cord blood beta clonotypes, whereas memory repertoires showed none.

J gave up 5 bases and V 4 bases, and 8 bases lay outside the gene matches. The length of the CDR3 is 16 residues. CDR1 MGHRA and CDR2 YSYEKL come from the germline V gene. All donors were healthy Caucasians. These data are also associated with another study on yellow fever vaccine responses in identical twins.

The chain joins TRBV4-1 to TRBJ2-2; 9 bases are shared with TRBD1. Source material: PBMCs. This clonotype was obtained from a woman younger than 30 in good health. The CDR3 DNA reads as TGCGCCAGCAGCCCCCAACCGGGACAGGGAACCGGGGAGCTGTTTTTT. This gives the protein CASSPQPGQGTGELFF.